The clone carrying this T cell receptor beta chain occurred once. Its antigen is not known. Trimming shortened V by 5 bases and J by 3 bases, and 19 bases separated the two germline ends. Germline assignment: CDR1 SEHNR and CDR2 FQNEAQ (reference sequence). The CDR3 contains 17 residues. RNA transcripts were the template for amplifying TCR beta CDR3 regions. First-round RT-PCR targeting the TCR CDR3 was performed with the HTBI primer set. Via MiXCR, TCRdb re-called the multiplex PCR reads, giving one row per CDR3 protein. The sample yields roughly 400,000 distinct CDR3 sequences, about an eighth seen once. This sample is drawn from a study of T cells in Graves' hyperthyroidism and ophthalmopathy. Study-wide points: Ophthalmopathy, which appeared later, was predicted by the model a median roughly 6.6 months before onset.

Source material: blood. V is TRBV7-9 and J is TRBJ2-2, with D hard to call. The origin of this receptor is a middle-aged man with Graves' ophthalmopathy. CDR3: CASSSTVGPRDTGELFF. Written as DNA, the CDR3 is TGTGCCAGCAGCAGCACAGTAGGCCCCCGGGACACCGGGGAGCTGTTTTTT.